The source of this T cell receptor (beta chain) is a study of blood T cell repertoires in COVID-19. Background on the study: There were acute and convalescent COVID-19 samples, and they came from the United States, Italy and Spain. PBMCs, B-cell-depleted T cells, or T cells were the source of the cDNA or gDNA that made up the material.

Germline trimming cut 6 bases from V and 8 bases from J; bases unmatched to any gene: 6. There are 11 residues in the CDR3. Germline V lookup: CDR1 GTSNPN, CDR2 SVGIG (reference sequence). Seattle's enrolled individuals joined amid active infection and were then monitored longitudinally. In the original analysis: Amplification of reference gene primers provided the estimated nucleated cell counts. Using immunoSEQ multiplex PCR, the repertoire was profiled, and TCRdb retains in-frame clones only, with some absent. From that table come the V and J calls and clone size; the DNA was used to work out D and trimming. The table has 130,000 to 150,000 clones, 70% to 80% seen once.

This rearrangement joins TRBV30 to TRBJ1-2, with 7 bases that match TRBD1. The TCR comes from a woman in her 70s with COVID-19, enrolled during active disease. The sequenced sample consisted of peripheral blood. CDR3 in amino acids: CACPTGLGYTF. CDR3 in DNA: TGTGCCTGCCCGACAGGGCTCGGCTACACCTTC.